These 10 T cell receptor beta chains were all obtained from the same sample, sequenced in a study of technical replicates of blood from a handful of donors. Profiled with immunoSEQ multiplex PCR; TCRdb holds only in-frame clones, not every one. The data show roughly 100,000 clones, 96% seen once. Sequenced material: T cells isolated from PBMCs. The receptors were gathered from a human donor in good health.

The V gene is TRBV6-5, the J gene TRBJ1-2, with 8 bases lining up with TRBD1. Trimming cost V 6 bases and J 8 bases; bases outside gene matches: 5. The CDR3 contains 12 residues. Germline-derived CDR1 and CDR2 are MNHEY and SVGAGI. The CDR3 DNA reads TGTGCCAGCAGCCTGACAGGGGACGGCTACACCTTC. Amino acid sequence: CASSLTGDGYTF.

The chain links TRBV11-2 to TRBJ2-7, with 7 bases matching TRBD1. This CDR3 spans 14 amino acids. Trimming at V came to 7 bases and at J to 0 bases, leaving 6 bases not matched to a gene. The germline CDR1 and CDR2 sequences are SGHAT and FQNNGV. The CDR3 reads CASKGQLYSYEQYF. CDR3 nucleotide sequence: TGTGCCAGCAAGGGACAGTTATACTCCTACGAGCAGTACTTC.

The rearrangement joins TRBV11-3 to TRBJ2-7; D possibly corresponds to TRBD1 (6 bases). V was pared by 2 bases and J by 4 bases, with 15 bases between. CDR3 length equals 15 residues. CDR1 is SGHNT and CDR2 is YENEEA in the germline V gene. The CDR3 nucleotides are TGTGCCAGCAGCTTATACAGGGCGGAGCTATACGAGCAGTACTTC. Translating gives CASSLYRAELYEQYF. Together with reference TRBV11-3 and TRBJ2-7, the CDR3 gives the full variable domain: EAGVVQSPRYKIIEKKQPVAFWCNPISGHNTLYWYLQNLGQGPELLIRYENEEAVDDSQLPKDRFSAERLKGVDSTLKIQPAELGDSAVYLCASSLYRAELYEQYFGPGTRLTVT.

This clone was seen a single time. The V call is TRBV4-1, the J call TRBJ2-7; possibly TRBD2 for D (7 bases). CDR3 length: 14 amino acids. Germline V CDR1 and CDR2: MGHRA, YSYEKL. Trimming pared 1 base from V and 7 bases from J, leaving 14 bases between. CDR3 residues: CASSQVPGEGEQYF. Written as DNA, the CDR3 is TGCGCCAGCAGCCAAGTCCCAGGGGAGGGAGAGCAGTACTTC.

This rearrangement joins TRBV4-1 to TRBJ2-5; 14 bases agree with TRBD2. CDR3 length equals 17 residues. Germline V lookup: CDR1 MGHRA, CDR2 YSYEKL. V was pared by 1 base and J by 4 bases, with 5 bases of the junction left unmatched. CDR3 in amino acids: CASSQAGLAGGSETQYF. In DNA, the CDR3 is TGCGCCAGCAGCCAAGCCGGACTAGCGGGGGGTTCAGAGACCCAGTACTTC.

In DNA, the CDR3 is TGTGCCTGGAGTTACTGGGCGAACACTGAAGCTTTCTTT. The encoded protein is CAWSYWANTEAFF. The chain links TRBV30 to TRBJ1-1; no clear D. Germline lookup yields CDR1 GTSNPN and CDR2 SVGIG (reference sequence). V shed 2 bases and J shed 1 base, with 8 bases lying between them. This CDR3 spans 13 amino acids.

The chain combines TRBV27 with TRBJ2-1; TRBD2 matches 9 bases. The ends lost 0 bases at V and 9 bases at J; junction bases unmatched: 12. The CDR3 runs to 17 residues. Germline V gives CDR1 MNHEY, CDR2 SMNVEV (reference sequence). CDR3 nucleotides: TGTGCCAGCAGTTTATCGAGGGTAGCGGGGGCCTTCGGTGAGCAGTTCTTC. This gives the protein CASSLSRVAGAFGEQFF.

This chain connects TRBV4-1 to TRBJ2-3; no clear D. Germline loops: CDR1 MGHRA, CDR2 YSYEKL. Deletions cut 0 bases from V and 8 bases from J, with 9 bases between. The CDR3 contains 13 residues. Here the CDR3 DNA reads TGCGCCAGCAGCCAAGAGCTCGGTGGTACGCAGTATTTT. Its translation is CASSQELGGTQYF.

V usage is TRBV5-1 and J usage is TRBJ2-1; 9 bases agree with TRBD1. Germline trimming cut 3 bases from V and 3 bases from J; bases unmatched to any gene: 4. CDR1 is SGHRS and CDR2 is YFSETQ in the germline V gene. The CDR3 runs 15 residues. In nucleotides, the CDR3 is TGCGCCAGCAGCTCCCGACAGGGGGTCTACAATGAGCAGTTCTTC. This gives the protein CASSSRQGVYNEQFF. Variable domain in full (rest from reference TRBV5-1 and TRBJ2-1): KAGVTQTPRYLIKTRGQQVTLSCSPISGHRSVSWYQQTPGQGLQFLFEYFSETQRNKGNFPGRFSGRQFSNSRSEMNVSTLELGDSALYLCASSSRQGVYNEQFFGPGTRLTVL.

The chain employs TRBV12-2 and TRBJ1-6. TRBV12-2 is a documented pseudogene. CDR3 length equals 15 residues. CDR3 loop: CASRLGGSYNSPLHF. The CDR3 DNA follows: TGTGCAAGTCGCTTGGGAGGCTCCTATAATTCACCCCTCCACTTT.